The 31 T cell receptor beta chains presented below share a single source sample, sequenced in a study of blood T cell repertoires in COVID-19. Produced via immunoSEQ multiplex PCR; TCRdb's table is partial and in-frame only. The table has 210,000 or so clones, over 75% seen once. The sequenced material came from PBMCs or T cells enriched from blood (not recorded which). The receptor source for this set is a man aged 30-40 years with acute COVID-19.

This clone was picked up one time. V usage is TRBV5-5 and J usage is TRBJ1-5, with D unclear. This CDR3 is built from 13 residues. V was clipped by 3 bases and J by 0 bases, with 4 bases between them. Looked up from germline, CDR1 is SGHKS and CDR2 is YYEKEE (reference sequence). CDR3 region: CASSSYSNQPQHF. The CDR3 DNA sequence: TGTGCCAGCAGCTCCTATAGCAATCAGCCCCAGCATTTT.

This chain uses TRBV19 with TRBJ1-1; no clear D gene. The CDR3 has 15 amino acids. CDR1 is LNHDA and CDR2 is SQIVND in the germline V gene (reference sequence). The V gene lost 3 bases and the J gene lost 0 bases, with 11 bases spanning the gap. CDR3 residues: CASSILGAMNTEAFF. CDR3 coding DNA: TGTGCCAGTAGTATCCTAGGAGCTATGAACACTGAAGCTTTCTTT.

This sequence joins TRBV18 and TRBJ2-3; the match to TRBD2 covers 9 bases. CDR3 size: 15 residues. Germline V gives CDR1 KGHSH, CDR2 LQKENI. Trimming removed 6 bases from V and 4 bases from J; junction bases left unmatched: 8. CDR3 sequence: CASSSSGAQPDTQYF. The CDR3 DNA follows: TGTGCCAGCTCGTCTAGCGGGGCGCAGCCAGATACGCAGTATTTT. The variable domain in full, completed from reference TRBV18 and TRBJ2-3, reads NAGVMQNPRHLVRRRGQEARLRCSPMKGHSHVYWYRQLPEEGLKFMVYLQKENIIDESGMPKERFSAEFPKEGPSILRIQQVVRGDSAAYFCASSSSGAQPDTQYFGPGTRLTVL.

V is TRBV9 and J is TRBJ2-1; tentative D call: TRBD1 (5 bases). The germline V and J ends were trimmed by 0 bases and 9 bases, with 16 bases remaining between them. There are 15 residues in the CDR3. Germline-derived CDR1 and CDR2 are SGDLS and YYNGEE. The CDR3 region is CASSVGPRMGLEQFF. For the CDR3, the DNA is TGTGCCAGCAGCGTAGGCCCTAGGATGGGGCTTGAGCAGTTCTTC.

As regards this clone: This specimen includes other DNA sequences encoding the same CDR3. V usage is TRBV9 and J usage is TRBJ1-3, with TRBD1 as a possible D gene (5 bases). Looked up from germline, CDR1 is SGDLS and CDR2 is YYNGEE. The CDR3 extends over 15 amino acids. The germline V and J ends were trimmed by 5 bases and 0 bases, with 12 bases remaining between them. The CDR3 region has the DNA TGTGCCAGCAGTTTGGGGGGGAGCTCTGGAAACACCATATATTTT. This translates into CASSLGGSSGNTIYF.

The rearrangement joins TRBV6-5 to TRBJ1-1, with 10 bases fitting TRBD1. Germline assignment: CDR1 MNHEY and CDR2 SVGAGI. CDR3 length: 13 residues. V lost 2 bases and J lost 11; bases outside the gene matches: 5. The chain's CDR3 is CASSYRQGAEAFF. DNA for the CDR3: TGTGCCAGCAGTTACCGACAGGGGGCGGAGGCTTTCTTT.

The rearrangement uses TRBV12-3 or TRBV12-4 and TRBJ1-4; the D is unclear. This CDR3 is built from 13 residues. V was shortened by 3 bases and J by 5 bases, with 7 bases between the two germline ends. CDR3 in amino acids: CASSLGANEKLFF. The CDR3 nucleotides read TGTGCCAGCAGTTTGGGAGCGAATGAAAAACTGTTTTTT.

This clone was detected once. The rearrangement links TRBV6-5 to TRBJ2-2; the D is unclear. CDR3 length: 13 residues. Looked up from germline, CDR1 is MNHEY and CDR2 is SVGAGI. Trimming shortened V by 7 bases and J by 0 bases, and 6 bases separated the two germline ends. CDR3 DNA: TGTGCCAGCATGGGCCCGAACACCGGGGAGCTGTTTTTT. It encodes CASMGPNTGELFF.

The chain recombines TRBV28 with TRBJ2-5; 7 nucleotides align to TRBD1. V shed 4 bases and J 1 base; nucleotides not matched to a gene: 6. Germline CDR1 and CDR2: MDHEN and SYDVKM. The CDR3 loop spans 15 amino acids. Written as DNA, the CDR3 is TGTGCCAGCAGTTCGAGACAGGGCCGCCAAGAGACCCAGTACTTC. This codes for CASSSRQGRQETQYF.

This rearrangement joins TRBV7-2 to TRBJ2-7; the match to TRBD1 covers 7 bases. V dropped 7 bases and J dropped 6; count of bases not matched to a gene: 12. This CDR3 spans 14 amino acids. Germline values: CDR1 SGHTA, CDR2 FQGNSA. CDR3 sequence (DNA): TGTGCCAGCACCACACCGGTCAGGGGGTCCGAGCAGTACTTC. Amino acids: CASTTPVRGSEQYF. Using reference TRBV7-2 and TRBJ2-7 for the parts outside the CDR3, the full variable domain is GAGVSQSPSNKVTEKGKDVELRCDPISGHTALYWYRQSLGQGLEFLIYFQGNSAPDKSGLPSDRFSAERTGGSVSTLTIQRTQQEDSAVYLCASTTPVRGSEQYFGPGTRLTVT.

V is TRBV3-1 (or the pseudogene TRBV3-2) and J is TRBJ1-1; no clear D gene. Trimming left V 4 bases short and J 7 bases short, with 7 bases between. CDR3 length: 11 residues. Germline V gene lookup returns CDR1 LGHDT and CDR2 YNNKEL (reference sequence). CDR3 sequence reads: CASSRHSEAFF. For the CDR3, the DNA is TGTGCCAGCAGCCGTCATAGTGAAGCTTTCTTT.

The table lists this clone with a few counts. The chain carries TRBV11-2 and TRBJ2-1; D not resolved. Trimming removed 4 bases from V and 1 base from J, with 8 bases in between. The CDR3 is 14 amino acids. Germline V gene sequence: CDR1 SGHAT, CDR2 FQNNGV. CDR3 bases: TGTGCCAGCAGCTCAGACTTTTCCTACAATGAGCAGTTCTTC. It yields the protein CASSSDFSYNEQFF.

The genes are TRBV18 and TRBJ1-5; D not resolved. Looked up from germline, CDR1 is KGHSH and CDR2 is LQKENI. The CDR3 contains 12 residues. The V gene lost 10 bases and the J gene lost 3 bases, with 10 bases spanning the gap. CDR3 DNA: TGTGCCACCGGGGAGAACAATCAGCCCCAGCATTTT. This sequence encodes CATGENNQPQHF.

This sequence joins TRBV9 and TRBJ2-3; 11 bases fit TRBD2. The CDR3 contains 16 residues. CDR1 and CDR2 from the germline V gene are SGDLS and YYNGEE. V lost 1 base to trimming and J lost 0 bases; unmatched junction nucleotides: 1. The CDR3 is CASSVIAGGSTDTQYF. The CDR3 DNA is TGTGCCAGCAGCGTAATAGCGGGGGGGAGCACAGATACGCAGTATTTT.

V and J are TRBV10-3 and TRBJ2-3, with 11 bases identical to TRBD2. This CDR3 has 18 amino acids. The J segment lost 1 base and the V segment lost 3 bases, leaving 9 bases of the junction unmatched. Germline values: CDR1 ENHRY, CDR2 SYGVKD. The CDR3, as DNA: TGTGCCATCAGTGATAGTCTAGCGGGGGGAGTCGGCACAGATACGCAGTATTTT. Translation: CAISDSLAGGVGTDTQYF.

This clone was recorded a few times. V gene TRBV19 combines with J gene TRBJ1-1; 7 nucleotides match TRBD1. CDR3 size: 15 residues. The germline V gene has CDR1 LNHDA and CDR2 SQIVND (reference sequence). Trimming removed 3 bases from V and 0 bases from J; junction bases left unmatched: 4. This CDR3 is CASSMAGTVNTEAFF. The CDR3 bases are TGTGCCAGTAGTATGGCGGGGACAGTGAACACTGAAGCTTTCTTT.

In this sample, this clone turned up a few times. The chain employs TRBV28 and TRBJ1-2; TRBD1 aligns across 7 bases. CDR3 length equals 14 residues. Germline values: CDR1 MDHEN, CDR2 SYDVKM. Losses at the gene ends were 6 bases for V and 4 bases for J; bases not matched to a gene: 8. DNA for the CDR3: TGTGCCAGCAGCCAAACCGACAGGGCCTATGGCTACACCTTC. It translates to CASSQTDRAYGYTF.

The chain is built from TRBV5-5 and TRBJ1-1; no definite D call. This CDR3 has 15 amino acids. Trimming took off 0 bases at V and 0 bases at J, with 9 bases between the two ends. CDR1 is SGHKS and CDR2 is YYEKEE in the germline V gene (reference sequence). CDR3 amino acids: CASSLDGVMNTEAFF. In nucleotides, the CDR3 is TGTGCCAGCAGCTTGGACGGTGTCATGAACACTGAAGCTTTCTTT.

The chain combines TRBV6-7 with TRBJ1-5, with D uncertain. TRBV6-7 is given ORF status, its function remaining uncertain. V shed 6 bases and J shed 0 bases, with 9 bases lying between them. There are 14 residues in the CDR3. The CDR3 loop is CASRSVCSNQPQHF. The CDR3 bases are TGTGCCAGCAGATCCGTATGTAGCAATCAGCCCCAGCATTTT.

The V call is TRBV6-1, the J call TRBJ2-1; TRBD2 is a possible D gene (5 bases). Trimming removed 3 bases from V and 4 bases from J, with 10 bases in between. Germline V gene sequence: CDR1 MNHNS, CDR2 SASEGT. This CDR3 region has 14 residues. In DNA form, the CDR3 reads TGTGCCAGCAGTGAGCTAGCCCTATACAATGAGCAGTTCTTC. This sequence encodes CASSELALYNEQFF.

The rearrangement joins TRBV12-5 to TRBJ2-2; unclear D gene. From germline, CDR1 is LGHNT and CDR2 FRNRAP. V lost 8 bases, J lost 2 bases, and 12 bases lay in between. This CDR3 spans 14 amino acids. CDR3 amino acids: CASLPTANTGELFF. The CDR3 DNA sequence: TGTGCTAGTCTTCCCACAGCAAACACCGGGGAGCTGTTTTTT.

This clone was seen more than once but under ten times. V usage is TRBV6-4 and J usage is TRBJ2-5, with 7 bases lining up with TRBD2. The CDR3 sequence is 14 residues long. Looked up from germline, CDR1 is MRHNA and CDR2 is SNTAGT. The V gene end was trimmed by 2 bases and the J gene end by 5 bases; junction bases not matched to a gene: 5. CDR3 bases: TGTGCCAGCAGTGACCGGAGCGGGGCTGAGACCCAGTACTTC. Its translation is CASSDRSGAETQYF.

The chain is built from TRBV2 and TRBJ2-7, with 13 bases that match TRBD2. This CDR3 is built from 15 residues. J was trimmed by 2 bases and V by 6 bases; bases with no gene match: 4. CDR1 is SNHLY, CDR2 FYNNEI, per germline. CDR3 nucleotides: TGTGCCAGCAGGGGGGGACTAGCGGGGACCTACGAGCAGTACTTC. This sequence encodes CASRGGLAGTYEQYF.

The genes are TRBV30 and TRBJ1-2; TRBD1 aligns across 7 bases. From germline, CDR1 is GTSNPN and CDR2 SVGIG (reference sequence). CDR3 length equals 15 residues. V lost 0 bases to trimming and J lost 6 bases; unmatched junction nucleotides: 10. DNA of the CDR3: TGTGCCTGGAGTGTACTGTATGCAGGGGGTGATGGCTACACCTTC. Its protein is CAWSVLYAGGDGYTF.

A word on this clone: A read error may produce the germline difference seen at one junction end. J is TRBJ1-2 and V is TRBV3-1 (or the pseudogene TRBV3-2), with 9 positions matching TRBD1. Germline V gene data show CDR1 as LGHDT and CDR2 as YNNKEL (reference sequence). The CDR3 runs 13 residues. The CDR3 is CASRTTGGGRFFF. The CDR3 DNA is TGTGCCAGCAGGACTACAGGGGGCGGCCGTTTCTTCTTC.

The rearrangement links TRBV3-1 (or the pseudogene TRBV3-2) to TRBJ2-1; perhaps TRBD2 as D (5 bases). V lost 1 base and J 7 bases, leaving 5 bases between the germline ends. The CDR3 has 12 amino acids. Germline V gene sequence: CDR1 LGHDT, CDR2 YNNKEL (reference sequence). The CDR3 sequence: CASSQGGNEQFF. The CDR3 DNA is TGTGCCAGCAGCCAAGGAGGGAATGAGCAGTTCTTC.

J is TRBJ1-1 and V is TRBV12-3 or TRBV12-4, with D possibly TRBD1 on 6 matching bases. This CDR3 region has 11 residues. The ends were cut back, 11 bases at V and 10 bases at J, with 17 bases in the middle. CDR3 DNA sequence: TGTGCCTCGTGGGGGGGCGAGAGAGCTTTCTTT. Translation gives CASWGGERAFF.

The chain links TRBV6-5 to TRBJ1-6; the D is unclear. V was cut by 8 bases and J by 7 bases, with 6 bases left in between. CDR1 MNHEY and CDR2 SVGAGI come from the germline V gene. The CDR3 consists of 11 residues. In DNA form, the CDR3 reads TGTGCCAGCGCGTGGAATTCACCCCTCCACTTT. This sequence encodes CASAWNSPLHF.

This CDR3 reads CASSDITSGFTGELFF. DNA for the CDR3: TGCGCCAGCAGTGATATTACTAGCGGGTTCACCGGGGAGCTGTTTTTT. This chain joins TRBV10-2 and TRBJ2-2, with TRBD2 matching over 9 bases. J was trimmed by 4 bases and V by 3 bases; bases with no gene match: 6. Germline V lookup: CDR1 WSHSY, CDR2 SAAADI. The CDR3 consists of 16 residues.

J is TRBJ1-2 and V is TRBV5-6; 8 bases agree with TRBD1. Unmatched junction bases numbered 5, after V lost 5 bases and J lost 2 bases. The germline CDR1 and CDR2 sequences are SGHDT and YYEEEE. The CDR3 is 14 amino acids. DNA for the CDR3: TGTGCCAGCAGTGTGGGGACAGGCAACTATGGCTACACCTTC. Encoded protein: CASSVGTGNYGYTF.

The rearrangement links TRBV27 to TRBJ2-5; 13 bases agree with TRBD2. J was trimmed by 4 bases and V by 3 bases; bases with no gene match: 5. Germline values: CDR1 MNHEY, CDR2 SMNVEV (reference sequence). CDR3 length: 16 residues. The CDR3 spells CASSFVGLAGPETQYF. The CDR3 DNA is TGTGCCAGCAGTTTCGTGGGACTAGCGGGGCCAGAGACCCAGTACTTC.